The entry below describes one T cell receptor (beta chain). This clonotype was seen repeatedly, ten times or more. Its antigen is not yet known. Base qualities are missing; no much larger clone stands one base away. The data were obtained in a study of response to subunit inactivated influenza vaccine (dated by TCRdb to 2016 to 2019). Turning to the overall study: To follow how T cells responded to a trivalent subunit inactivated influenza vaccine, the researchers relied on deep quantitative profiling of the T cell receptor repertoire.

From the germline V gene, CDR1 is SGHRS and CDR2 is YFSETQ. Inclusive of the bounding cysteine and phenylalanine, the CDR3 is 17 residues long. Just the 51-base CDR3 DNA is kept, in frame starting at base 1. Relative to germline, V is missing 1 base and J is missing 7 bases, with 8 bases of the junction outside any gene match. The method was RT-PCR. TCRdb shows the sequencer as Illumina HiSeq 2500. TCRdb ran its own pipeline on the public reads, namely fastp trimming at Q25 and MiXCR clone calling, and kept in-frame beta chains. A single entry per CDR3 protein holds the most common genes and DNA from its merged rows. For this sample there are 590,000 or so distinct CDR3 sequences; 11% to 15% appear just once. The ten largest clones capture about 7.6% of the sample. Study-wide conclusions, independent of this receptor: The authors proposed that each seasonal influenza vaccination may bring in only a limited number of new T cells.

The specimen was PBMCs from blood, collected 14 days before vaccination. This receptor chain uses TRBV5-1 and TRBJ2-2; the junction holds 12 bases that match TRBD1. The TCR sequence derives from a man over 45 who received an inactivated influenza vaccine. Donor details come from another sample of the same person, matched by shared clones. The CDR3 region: CASSLRGTGGASGELFF. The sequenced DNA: TGCGCCAGCAGCTTGAGGGGGACAGGGGGCGCCAGCGGGGAGCTGTTTTTT.